Included here is one T cell receptor beta chain sequence, with context. Its target is unknown. Other DNA sequences of this sample code for an identical CDR3. A multiplex PCR was run with 60 Vbeta primers and 13 Jbeta primers. Some clones are missing from TCRdb's copy, which holds only in-frame ones; the method was immunoSEQ multiplex PCR. The table lists about 160,000 clones, about four fifths of them singletons, with more than 1.3% in the top ten. The record originates from a study of cytomegalovirus exposure and HLA in healthy donors. Broader study findings: Association with HLA alleles at 0.05 false discovery rate was found for around 17,000 TCR beta sequences in a later analysis.

CDR1 is SGHTA, CDR2 FQGNSA, per germline. With V trimmed by 5 bases and J by 6 bases, 9 bases remained unmatched. The length of the CDR3 is 16 residues. The J gene is TRBJ1-5, the V gene TRBV7-2, with TRBD1 matching 11 bases. This clonotype originated in a girl under 18 in good health and CMV-seropositive. Material: PBMCs. For the CDR3, the DNA is TGTGCCAGCAGCCTATTCGGGACAGGGGGAGGTCAGCCCCAGCATTTT. Its translation is CASSLFGTGGGQPQHF.